This TCR beta chain was sequenced for a study of T cell responses to AZD1222 COVID-19 vaccine. The CDR3 sequence is 14 residues long. CDR1 is LNHDA and CDR2 is SQIVND in the germline V gene (reference sequence). J lost 5 bases, V lost 6 bases, and 6 bases had no gene match. Findings and caveats of the study: Donors were mostly white British, more females; clonal diversity possibly underestimated. The CD4 TCRs associated with vaccination extended across spike and predominated at 160-218 and 743-854.

Sequenced by immunoSEQ multiplex PCR; TCRdb stores in-frame clones only, minus some. The sample lists some 180,000 clones, 90% to 95% occurring once. As to this clone: Its specificity is not known.

The source material was peripheral blood, sampled 28 days after the second dose of the MenACWY control vaccine. The rearrangement links TRBV19 to TRBJ2-3, with 9 bases lining up with TRBD1. The clonotype comes from an adult who received the MenACWY meningococcal vaccine as a control. CDR3 nucleotide sequence: TGTGCCAGTAGAAGGGACAGGGCTGTAGATACGCAGTATTTT. Its protein is CASRRDRAVDTQYF. Full variable domain (outside the CDR3, taken from reference TRBV19 and TRBJ2-3): DGGITQSPKYLFRKEGQNVTLSCEQNLNHDAMYWYRQDPGQGLRLIYYSQIVNDFQKGDIAEGYSVSREKKESFPLTVTSAQKNPTAFYLCASRRDRAVDTQYFGPGTRLTVL.